Listed below are T cell receptor beta chains from one sample, sequenced in a study of T cell repertoires in cytomegalovirus infection. Via MiXCR, TCRdb re-called the reads, giving one row per CDR3 protein. The data hold approximately 700,000 distinct CDR3 sequences, with 35% to 45% observed a single time. The sequenced material came from PBMCs. These receptors were obtained from a human donor in good health (CMV status not recorded). Some clones in this sample may be carry-over from other donors' samples. Both conserved end residues are part of each CDR3. The D gene is left open where the match is weak. Clone sizes are given selectively: once, few, many, or a class where the clone is expanded.

J,length,V,D,size,CDR3,DNA
TRBJ2-7,16,TRBV12-3/TRBV12-4,TRBD2,-,CASSAYLAGGPYEQYF,TGTGCCAGCAGTGCCTACCTAGCGGGGGGTCCCTACGAGCAGTACTTC
TRBJ2-1,15,TRBV7-8,-,few,CASSLYPSSYNEQFF,TGTGCCAGCAGCTTATACCCAAGCTCCTACAATGAGCAGTTCTTC
TRBJ2-5,11,TRBV28,TRBD1,few,CASSTGDTQYF,TGTGCCAGCAGTACAGGGGACACCCAGTACTTC
TRBJ2-2,17,TRBV28,-,many,CASGPTTAQGYAGELFF,TGTGCCAGCGGTCCGACAACAGCACAGGGTTATGCCGGGGAGCTGTTTTTT
TRBJ1-4,18,TRBV7-9,TRBD1,-,CASSSTGTGGVAREKLFF,TGTGCCAGCAGCTCCACCGGGACAGGGGGTGTTGCAAGAGAAAAACTGTTTTTT
TRBJ1-4,15,TRBV7-2,TRBD1,-,CASSLIRGQREKLFF,TGTGCCAGCAGCTTAATCAGGGGGCAGAGGGAAAAACTGTTTTTT
TRBJ2-7,16,TRBV7-2,-,many,CASSPNLRASPYEQYF,TGTGCCAGCAGCCCAAATCTGCGGGCTAGTCCCTACGAGCAGTACTTC
TRBJ1-2,17,TRBV19,TRBD1,many,CASSKGGTAQAHYGYTF,TGTGCCAGTAGTAAAGGAGGGACAGCCCAAGCCCACTATGGCTACACCTTC
TRBJ1-1,11,TRBV6-2/TRBV6-3,-,few,CASRQSGGAFF,TGTGCCAGCAGACAGTCAGGAGGAGCTTTCTTT
TRBJ1-1,16,TRBV19,-,-,CASSIDTDRMNTEAFF,TGTGCCAGTAGTATAGATACGGACAGAATGAACACTGAAGCTTTCTTT
TRBJ1-4,11,TRBV28,-,many,CASSLGKKLFF,TGTGCCAGCAGTTTAGGTAAAAAACTGTTTTTT
TRBJ1-5,13,TRBV3-1,-,few,CASSRTLLQPQHF,TGTGCCAGCAGCCGGACACTACTTCAGCCCCAGCATTTT
TRBJ2-1,15,TRBV19,TRBD2,-,CASIIDSGNHNEQFF,TGTGCCAGTATTATAGATAGCGGGAACCACAATGAGCAGTTCTTC
TRBJ2-1,18,TRBV6-5,TRBD2,many,CASSYTSGGFSSYNEQFF,TGTGCCAGCAGTTATACTAGCGGGGGGTTTAGCTCCTACAATGAGCAGTTCTTC
TRBJ2-7,12,TRBV29-1,-,-,CSASRVGDEQYF,TGCAGCGCGTCCAGGGTTGGGGACGAGCAGTACTTC
TRBJ2-2,15,TRBV7-8,-,few,CASSLEGSLLGELFF,TGTGCCAGCAGCTTAGAGGGCAGTCTTCTCGGGGAGCTGTTTTTT
TRBJ2-7,15,TRBV20-1,-,once,CSAKRSQGKVPEQYF,TGCAGTGCTAAAAGGTCCCAGGGGAAAGTCCCCGAGCAGTACTTC
TRBJ1-1,17,TRBV6-6,-,-,CASSPDTARQMNTEAFF,TGTGCCAGCAGTCCGGACACCGCCCGCCAGATGAACACTGAAGCTTTCTTT
TRBJ1-5,13,TRBV7-8,TRBD1,many,CASRSQGDQPQHF,TGTGCCAGCAGGAGCCAGGGGGATCAGCCCCAGCATTTT
TRBJ2-7,14,TRBV5-1,-,-,CASSLSGSRYEQYF,TGCGCCAGCAGCTTATCGGGGTCCCGCTACGAGCAGTACTTC
TRBJ2-7,14,TRBV27,TRBD1,-,CASSFDRVGYEQYF,TGTGCCAGCAGTTTTGACAGGGTGGGGTACGAGCAGTACTTC
TRBJ2-1,13,TRBV12-3/TRBV12-4,TRBD2,few,CASSLLWGGEQFF,TGTGCCAGCAGTCTACTGTGGGGGGGTGAGCAGTTCTTC
TRBJ1-1,14,TRBV10-3,-,once,CAISFSPQNTEAFF,TGTGCCATCAGTTTCAGTCCCCAGAACACTGAAGCTTTCTTT
TRBJ2-7,11,TRBV20-1,-,-,CSSLGGYEQYF,TGCAGTAGTTTAGGAGGGTACGAGCAGTACTTC
TRBJ1-1,12,TRBV2,-,-,CASSVSTAEAFF,TGTGCCAGCAGTGTTTCAACAGCCGAAGCTTTCTTT
TRBJ2-7,14,TRBV7-6,-,many,CASSLGATGYEQYF,TGTGCCAGCAGCTTAGGCGCAACGGGCTACGAGCAGTACTTC
TRBJ1-5,17,TRBV4-1,-,-,CASSQDLREDGNQPQHF,TGCGCCAGCAGCCAAGATTTAAGGGAAGACGGCAATCAGCCCCAGCATTTT
TRBJ1-5,12,TRBV20-1,-,-,CSAWGSNQPQHF,TGCAGTGCATGGGGCAGTAATCAGCCCCAGCATTTT
TRBJ2-1,16,TRBV6-1,TRBD2,-,CASSWTSGDLINEQFF,TGTGCCAGCAGTTGGACTAGCGGGGATCTTATCAATGAGCAGTTCTTC
TRBJ2-7,15,TRBV7-9,TRBD1,-,CASSTRTGPFLRQYF,TGTGCCAGCAGCACCAGGACAGGGCCATTCCTACGGCAGTACTTC
TRBJ1-5,17,TRBV6-2/TRBV6-3,TRBD1,-,CASSYSIQTGRDQPQHF,TGTGCCAGCAGTTACTCGATCCAGACAGGGCGAGATCAGCCCCAGCATTTT
TRBJ2-5,14,TRBV28,-,-,CASSFTGPQETQYF,TGTGCCAGCAGTTTTACGGGACCCCAAGAGACCCAGTACTTC
TRBJ1-5,15,TRBV7-9,-,-,CASSLGGASNQPQHF,TGTGCCAGCAGCTTAGGCGGGGCTAGCAATCAGCCCCAGCATTTT
TRBJ1-1,14,TRBV13,TRBD1,-,CASSFQQGVPEAFF,TGTGCCAGCAGCTTTCAACAGGGGGTCCCTGAAGCTTTCTTT
TRBJ1-5,16,TRBV20-1,-,-,CSARSAGGMGSQPQHF,TGCAGTGCTAGGTCGGCGGGGGGGATGGGTAGTCAGCCCCAGCATTTT
TRBJ1-4,15,TRBV7-9,-,few,CASSGPYRSREKLFF,TGTGCCAGCAGCGGGCCCTACAGGTCTCGTGAAAAACTGTTTTTT
TRBJ2-2,12,TRBV7-9,-,-,CASSERTGELFF,TGTGCCAGCAGCGAGAGAACCGGGGAGCTGTTTTTT
TRBJ2-1,14,TRBV11-3,TRBD1,few,CASTPNTGGGEQFF,TGTGCCAGCACCCCCAACACAGGGGGCGGTGAGCAGTTCTTC
TRBJ2-5,14,TRBV12-3/TRBV12-4,TRBD2,-,CASSTGLALGTQYF,TGTGCCAGCAGTACGGGACTAGCTCTTGGGACCCAGTACTTC
TRBJ1-1,12,TRBV13,-,few,CASSHRGAEAFF,TGTGCCAGCAGCCATCGGGGGGCCGAAGCTTTCTTT
TRBJ2-1,17,TRBV7-6,TRBD1,-,CASSLLGLKDRANEQFF,TGTGCCAGCAGCTTGTTGGGACTGAAGGACAGGGCTAATGAGCAGTTCTTC